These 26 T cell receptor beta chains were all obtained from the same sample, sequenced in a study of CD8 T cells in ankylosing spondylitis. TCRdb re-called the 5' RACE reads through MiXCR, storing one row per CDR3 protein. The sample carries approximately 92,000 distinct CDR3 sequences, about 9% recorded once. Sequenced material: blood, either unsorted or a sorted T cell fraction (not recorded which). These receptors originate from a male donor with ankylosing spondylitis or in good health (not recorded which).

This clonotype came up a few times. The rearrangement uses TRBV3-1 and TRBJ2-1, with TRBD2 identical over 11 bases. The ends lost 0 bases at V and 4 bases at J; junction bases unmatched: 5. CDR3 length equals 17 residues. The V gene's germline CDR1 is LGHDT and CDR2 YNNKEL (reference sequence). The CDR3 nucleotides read TGTGCCAGCAGCCAAGAGGCTAGCGGGGGGTTTTACAATGAGCAGTTCTTC. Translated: CASSQEASGGFYNEQFF.

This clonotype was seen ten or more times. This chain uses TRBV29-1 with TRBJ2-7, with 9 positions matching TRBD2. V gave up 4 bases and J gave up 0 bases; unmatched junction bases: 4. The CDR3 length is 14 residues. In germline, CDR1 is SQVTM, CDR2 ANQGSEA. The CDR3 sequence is CSVVLAGVSYEQYF. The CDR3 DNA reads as TGCAGCGTTGTATTAGCGGGGGTCTCCTACGAGCAGTACTTC.

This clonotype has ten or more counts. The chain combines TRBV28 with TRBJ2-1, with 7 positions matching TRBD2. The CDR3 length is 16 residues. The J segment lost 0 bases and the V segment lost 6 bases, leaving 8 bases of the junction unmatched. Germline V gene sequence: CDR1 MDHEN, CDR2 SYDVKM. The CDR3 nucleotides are TGTGCCAGCAGAAGAAGCGGGGCAAGCTCCTACAATGAGCAGTTCTTC. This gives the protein CASRRSGASSYNEQFF.

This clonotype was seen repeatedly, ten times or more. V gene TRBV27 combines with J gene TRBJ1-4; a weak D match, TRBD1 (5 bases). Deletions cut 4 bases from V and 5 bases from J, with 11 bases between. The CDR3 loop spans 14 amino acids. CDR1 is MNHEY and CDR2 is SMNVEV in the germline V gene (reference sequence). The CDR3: CASSWGSGNEKLFF. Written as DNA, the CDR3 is TGTGCCAGCAGTTGGGGATCAGGGAATGAAAAACTGTTTTTT. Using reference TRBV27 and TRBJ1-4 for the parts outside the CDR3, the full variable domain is EAQVTQNPRYLITVTGKKLTVTCSQNMNHEYMSWYRQDPGLGLRQIYYSMNVEVTDKGDVPEGYKVSRKEKRNFPLILESPSPNQTSLYFCASSWGSGNEKLFFGSGTQLSVL.

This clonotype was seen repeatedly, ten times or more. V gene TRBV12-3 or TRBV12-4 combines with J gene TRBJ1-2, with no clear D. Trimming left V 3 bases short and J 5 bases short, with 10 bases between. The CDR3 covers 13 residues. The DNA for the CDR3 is TGTGCCAGCAGTTTTGGTCTGATGTATGGCTACACCTTC. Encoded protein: CASSFGLMYGYTF.

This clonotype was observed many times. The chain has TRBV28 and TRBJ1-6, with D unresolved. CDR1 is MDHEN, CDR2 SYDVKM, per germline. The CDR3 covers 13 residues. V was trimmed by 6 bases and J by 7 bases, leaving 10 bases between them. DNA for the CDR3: TGTGCCAGCAGCCCCGGGCCAAATTCACCCCTCCACTTT. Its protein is CASSPGPNSPLHF.

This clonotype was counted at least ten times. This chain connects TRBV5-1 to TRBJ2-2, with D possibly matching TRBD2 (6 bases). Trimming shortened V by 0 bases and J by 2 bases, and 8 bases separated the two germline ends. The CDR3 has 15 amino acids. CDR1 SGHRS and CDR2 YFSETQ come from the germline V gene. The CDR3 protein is CASSLEGTNTGELFF. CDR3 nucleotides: TGCGCCAGCAGCTTGGAGGGGACTAACACCGGGGAGCTGTTTTTT.

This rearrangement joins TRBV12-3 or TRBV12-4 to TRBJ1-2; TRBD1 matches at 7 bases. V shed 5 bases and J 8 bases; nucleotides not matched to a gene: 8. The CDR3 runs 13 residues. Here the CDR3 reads CASSHGQDPGYTF. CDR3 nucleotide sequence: TGTGCCAGCAGTCACGGACAGGACCCCGGCTACACCTTC.

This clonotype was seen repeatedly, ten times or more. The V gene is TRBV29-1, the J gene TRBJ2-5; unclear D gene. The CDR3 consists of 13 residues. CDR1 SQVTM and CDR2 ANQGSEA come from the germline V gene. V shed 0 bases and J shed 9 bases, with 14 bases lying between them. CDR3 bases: TGCAGCGTTGAAGAAGGGCTTCGCTTTGCCCAGTACTTC. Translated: CSVEEGLRFAQYF.

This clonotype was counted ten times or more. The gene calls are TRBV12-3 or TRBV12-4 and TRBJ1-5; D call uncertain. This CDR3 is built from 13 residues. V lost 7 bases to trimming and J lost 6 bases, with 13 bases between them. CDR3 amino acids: CASTPGAPQPQHF. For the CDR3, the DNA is TGTGCCAGCACCCCAGGCGCACCTCAGCCCCAGCATTTT.

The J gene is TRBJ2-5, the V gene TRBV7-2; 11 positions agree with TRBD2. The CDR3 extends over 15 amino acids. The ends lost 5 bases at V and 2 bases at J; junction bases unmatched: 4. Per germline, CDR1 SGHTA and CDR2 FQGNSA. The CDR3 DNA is TGTGCCAGCAGCCCGGGACTAGCGGTACAAGAGACCCAGTACTTC. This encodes CASSPGLAVQETQYF.

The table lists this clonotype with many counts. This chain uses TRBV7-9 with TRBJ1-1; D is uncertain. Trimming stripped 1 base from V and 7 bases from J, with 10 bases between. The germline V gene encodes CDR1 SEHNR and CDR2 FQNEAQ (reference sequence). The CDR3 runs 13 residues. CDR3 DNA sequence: TGTGCCAGCAGCTTAGGATCCGGGGATGAAGCTTTCTTT. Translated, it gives CASSLGSGDEAFF. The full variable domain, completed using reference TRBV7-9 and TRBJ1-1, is DTGVSQNPRHKITKRGQNVTFRCDPISEHNRLYWYRQTLGQGPEFLTYFQNEAQLEKSRLLSDRFSAERPKGSFSTLEIQRTEQGDSAMYLCASSLGSGDEAFFGQGTRLTVV.

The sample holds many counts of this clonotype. The CDR3 reads CASTLGGLYEQYF. In nucleotides, the CDR3 is TGTGCCAGCACCCTCGGGGGGCTCTACGAGCAGTACTTC. This rearrangement joins TRBV7-8 to TRBJ2-7, with TRBD2 as a possible D gene (7 bases). Germline V CDR1 and CDR2: SGHVS, FQNEAQ. Trimming shortened V by 7 bases and J by 3 bases, and 13 bases separated the two germline ends. The CDR3 spans 13 residues.

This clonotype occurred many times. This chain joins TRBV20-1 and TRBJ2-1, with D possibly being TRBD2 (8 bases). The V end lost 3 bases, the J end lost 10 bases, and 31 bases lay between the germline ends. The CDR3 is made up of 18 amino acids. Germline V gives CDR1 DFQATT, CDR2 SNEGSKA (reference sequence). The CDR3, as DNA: TGCAGTGCTAGTAACGGGACAGCCGGGCTAGCGGGTTTCTGGGAGCAGTTCTTC. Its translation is CSASNGTAGLAGFWEQFF.

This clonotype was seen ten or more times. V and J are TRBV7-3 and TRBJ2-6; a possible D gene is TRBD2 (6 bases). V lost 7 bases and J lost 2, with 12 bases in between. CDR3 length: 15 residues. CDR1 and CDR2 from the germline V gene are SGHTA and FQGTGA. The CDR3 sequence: CASTLGGAGANVLTF. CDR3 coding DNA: TGTGCCAGCACACTCGGGGGAGCTGGGGCCAACGTCCTGACTTTC.

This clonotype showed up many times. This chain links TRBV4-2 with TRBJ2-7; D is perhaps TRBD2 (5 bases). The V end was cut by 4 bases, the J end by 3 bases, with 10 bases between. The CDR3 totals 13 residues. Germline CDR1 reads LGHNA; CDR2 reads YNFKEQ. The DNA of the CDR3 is TGTGCCAGCAGCCGGGCACTAGTCTACGAGCAGTACTTC. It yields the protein CASSRALVYEQYF.

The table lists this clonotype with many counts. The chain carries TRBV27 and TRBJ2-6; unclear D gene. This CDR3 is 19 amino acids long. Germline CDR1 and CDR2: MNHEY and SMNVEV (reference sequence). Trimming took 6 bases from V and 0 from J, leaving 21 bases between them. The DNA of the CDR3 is TGTGCCAGCAGAACGTACTTCCCGGGTGTGGACTCTGGGGCCAACGTCCTGACTTTC. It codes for CASRTYFPGVDSGANVLTF.

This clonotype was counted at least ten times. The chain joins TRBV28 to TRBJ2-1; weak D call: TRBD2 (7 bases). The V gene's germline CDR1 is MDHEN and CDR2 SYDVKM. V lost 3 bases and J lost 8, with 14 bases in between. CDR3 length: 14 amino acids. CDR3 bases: TGTGCCAGCAGTTTTATTGGGGGGGCTGATGAGCAGTTCTTC. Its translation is CASSFIGGADEQFF. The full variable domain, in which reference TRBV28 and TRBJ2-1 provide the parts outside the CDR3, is DVKVTQSSRYLVKRTGEKVFLECVQDMDHENMFWYRQDPGLGLRLIYFSYDVKMKEKGDIPEGYSVSREKKERFSLILESASTNQTSMYLCASSFIGGADEQFFGPGTRLTVL.

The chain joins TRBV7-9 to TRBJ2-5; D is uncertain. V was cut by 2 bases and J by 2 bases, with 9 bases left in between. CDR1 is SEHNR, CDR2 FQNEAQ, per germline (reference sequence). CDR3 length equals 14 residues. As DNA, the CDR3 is TGTGCCAGCAGCTTACATAGTACTCAAGAGACCCAGTACTTC. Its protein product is CASSLHSTQETQYF.

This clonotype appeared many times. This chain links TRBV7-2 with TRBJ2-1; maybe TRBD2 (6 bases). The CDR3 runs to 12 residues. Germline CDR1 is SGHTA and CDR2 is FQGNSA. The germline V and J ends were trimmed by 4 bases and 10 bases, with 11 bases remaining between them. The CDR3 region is CASSSGTPEQFF. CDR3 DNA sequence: TGTGCCAGCAGCTCCGGGACTCCCGAGCAGTTCTTC.

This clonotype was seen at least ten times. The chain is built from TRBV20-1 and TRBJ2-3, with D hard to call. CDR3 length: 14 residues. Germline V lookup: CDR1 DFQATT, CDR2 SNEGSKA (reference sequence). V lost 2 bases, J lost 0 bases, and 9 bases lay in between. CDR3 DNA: TGCAGTGCTAGACCCTCCTCTAGCACAGATACGCAGTATTTT. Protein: CSARPSSSTDTQYF.

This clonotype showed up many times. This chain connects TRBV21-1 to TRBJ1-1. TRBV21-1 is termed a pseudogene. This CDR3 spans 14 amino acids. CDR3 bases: TGTGCCAGCAGCAAAGAGGAGGGACCCACTGAAGCTTTCTTT. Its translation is CASSKEEGPTEAFF.

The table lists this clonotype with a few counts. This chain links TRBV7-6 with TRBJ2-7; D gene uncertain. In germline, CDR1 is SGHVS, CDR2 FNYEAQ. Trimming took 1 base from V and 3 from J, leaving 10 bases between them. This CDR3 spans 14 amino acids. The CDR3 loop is CASSLDPLGYEQYF. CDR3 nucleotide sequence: TGTGCCAGCAGCTTAGACCCTTTAGGCTACGAGCAGTACTTC.

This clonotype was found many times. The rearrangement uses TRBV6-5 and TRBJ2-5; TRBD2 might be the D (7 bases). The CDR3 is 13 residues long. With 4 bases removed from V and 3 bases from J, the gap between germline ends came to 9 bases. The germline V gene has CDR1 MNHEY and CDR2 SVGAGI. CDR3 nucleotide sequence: TGTGCCAGCAGTTGGGGGGGCAAAGAGACCCAGTACTTC. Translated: CASSWGGKETQYF.

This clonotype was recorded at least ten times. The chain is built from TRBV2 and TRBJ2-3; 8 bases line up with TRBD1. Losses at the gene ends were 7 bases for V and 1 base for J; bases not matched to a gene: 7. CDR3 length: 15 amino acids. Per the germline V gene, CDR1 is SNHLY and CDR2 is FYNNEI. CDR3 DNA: TGTGCCAGCAATGGACAGGGTACGGGCACAGATACGCAGTATTTT. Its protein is CASNGQGTGTDTQYF.

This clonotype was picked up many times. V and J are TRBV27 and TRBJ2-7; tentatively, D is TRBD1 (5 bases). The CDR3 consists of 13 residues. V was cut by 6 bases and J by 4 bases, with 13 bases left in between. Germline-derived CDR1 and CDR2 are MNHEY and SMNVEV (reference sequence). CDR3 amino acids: CASRAGFSYEQYF. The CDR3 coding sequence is TGTGCCAGCAGGGCAGGGTTTTCGTACGAGCAGTACTTC.